The next 15 T cell receptor beta chains were all read from a single sample in a study of T cells in Graves' hyperthyroidism and ophthalmopathy. From RNA transcripts, TCR beta CDR3 regions were amplified. The HTBI primer set served for first-round RT-PCR of the TCR CDR3. TCRdb re-called the multiplex PCR reads through MiXCR, storing one row per CDR3 protein. The table includes about 580,000 distinct CDR3 sequences, around 42% detected once. The sequenced sample was peripheral blood or thyroid tissue (not recorded which). The origin of the receptors is a young woman with Graves' hyperthyroidism.

This clonotype was detected many times. As DNA, the CDR3 is TGTGCCAGCACCACAACAGGGTTAGATCAGCCCCAGCATTTT. Translation: CASTTTGLDQPQHF. The rearrangement links TRBV2 to TRBJ1-5; tentative D call: TRBD1 (6 bases). Germline-derived CDR1 and CDR2 are SNHLY and FYNNEI. Trimming shortened V by 7 bases and J by 5 bases, and 15 bases separated the two germline ends. The CDR3 is 14 residues long.

In regard to this clonotype: The junction differs from germline at one of its ends, possibly a read error. The chain uses TRBV12-3 or TRBV12-4 and TRBJ2-7; possibly TRBD1 for D (6 bases). TRBJ2-1 explains the end of the DNA better; the J call may be wrong. CDR3 length equals 15 residues. CDR3 loop: CASTARGDTYNEQFF. The CDR3 bases are TGTGCCAGCACCGCTCGAGGGGACACCTATAATGAGCAGTTCTTC.

This clonotype was seen a handful of times. The chain is built from TRBV10-3 and TRBJ2-5; the D is unclear. With 10 bases removed from V and 1 base from J, the gap between germline ends came to 19 bases. There are 15 residues in the CDR3. Germline V CDR1 and CDR2: ENHRY, SYGVKD. The CDR3 loop reads CASKNLGRIQETQYF. In DNA, the CDR3 is TGTGCCAGCAAAAACCTCGGACGGATCCAAGAGACCCAGTACTTC.

The chain combines TRBV29-1 with TRBJ2-5; 9 nucleotides agree with TRBD1. V shed 8 bases and J 3 bases; nucleotides not matched to a gene: 13. The CDR3 spans 15 residues. Germline V gives CDR1 SQVTM, CDR2 ANQGSEA. CDR3 sequence reads: CSILTGGRAEETQYF. CDR3 nucleotides: TGCAGCATCCTGACAGGGGGTCGGGCAGAAGAGACCCAGTACTTC.

This clonotype occurred many times. The junction shows a germline mismatch at one end, possibly a read error. The chain carries TRBV7-9 and TRBJ1-3; TRBD1 is a possible D gene (5 bases). Germline V lookup: CDR1 SEHNR, CDR2 FQNEAQ (reference sequence). There are 14 residues in the CDR3. CDR3 coding DNA: TGTGCCAGCAGCCGACAGCGTCCGAAAAACACAAACATCTTT. Its translation: CASSRQRPKNTNIF.

The chain carries TRBV19 and TRBJ1-5; D is perhaps TRBD1 (6 bases). Germline-derived CDR1 and CDR2 are LNHDA and SQIVND (reference sequence). The CDR3 length is 10 residues. The CDR3: CARDQTGQHF. As DNA, the CDR3 is TGTGCTAGAGATCAGACAGGCCAGCATTTT. Variable domain in full (rest from reference TRBV19 and TRBJ1-5): DGGITQSPKYLFRKEGQNVTLSCEQNLNHDAMYWYRQDPGQGLRLIYYSQIVNDFQKGDIAEGYSVSREKKESFPLTVTSAQKNPTAFYLCARDQTGQHFGDGTRLSIL.

J is TRBJ2-5 and V is TRBV13, with D possibly matching TRBD2 (6 bases). Per germline, CDR1 PRHDT and CDR2 FYEKMQ (reference sequence). Trimming removed 1 base at V and 9 bases at J, with 12 bases between. This CDR3 has 13 amino acids. The CDR3, as DNA: TGTGCCAGCAGCTTAGCGGAGGGAAGTCCCCAGTACTTC. Its protein product is CASSLAEGSPQYF. Variable domain in full (rest from reference TRBV13 and TRBJ2-5): AAGVIQSPRHLIKEKRETATLKCYPIPRHDTVYWYQQGPGQDPQFLISFYEKMQSDKGSIPDRFSAQQFSDYHSELNMSSLELGDSALYFCASSLAEGSPQYFGPGTRLLVL.

This clonotype was found many times. V and J are TRBV7-9 and TRBJ1-5; D gene unclear. Trimming cost V 1 base and J 7 bases, with 11 bases left between them. This CDR3 has 14 amino acids. CDR1 and CDR2 from the germline V gene are SEHNR and FQNEAQ (reference sequence). Here the CDR3 reads CASSLGAGFQPQHF. The CDR3 coding sequence is TGTGCCAGCAGCTTAGGGGCGGGGTTCCAGCCCCAGCATTTT. Complete variable domain (other parts from reference TRBV7-9 and TRBJ1-5): DTGVSQNPRHKITKRGQNVTFRCDPISEHNRLYWYRQTLGQGPEFLTYFQNEAQLEKSRLLSDRFSAERPKGSFSTLEIQRTEQGDSAMYLCASSLGAGFQPQHFGDGTRLSIL.

The chain links TRBV7-2 to TRBJ2-1, with 10 bases identical to TRBD2. Looked up from germline, CDR1 is SGHTA and CDR2 is FQGNSA. The CDR3 contains 15 residues. V shed 2 bases and J 8 bases; nucleotides not matched to a gene: 6. Here the CDR3 reads CASSLRGTSEDEQFF. CDR3 sequence (DNA): TGTGCCAGCAGCTTAAGAGGGACTAGCGAGGATGAGCAGTTCTTC. The variable domain in full, with the rest retrieved from reference TRBV7-2 and TRBJ2-1, is GAGVSQSPSNKVTEKGKDVELRCDPISGHTALYWYRQSLGQGLEFLIYFQGNSAPDKSGLPSDRFSAERTGGSVSTLTIQRTQQEDSAVYLCASSLRGTSEDEQFFGPGTRLTVL.

As concerns this clonotype: The junction and the germline gene differ at one end; a read error may be behind it. This rearrangement joins TRBV7-9 to TRBJ2-6, with 11 bases lining up with TRBD2. Germline V CDR1 and CDR2: SEHNR, FQNEAQ (reference sequence). The CDR3 contains 15 residues. The CDR3 DNA sequence: TGTGCCAGCAGCGCCCCGGGACTAGCGGCCTACGTCCTGACTTTC. This codes for CASSAPGLAAYVLTF.

This clonotype was observed at least ten times. The chain employs TRBV7-2 and TRBJ2-7; 7 bases agree with TRBD2. Germline V gene sequence: CDR1 SGHTA, CDR2 FQGNSA. V lost 9 bases to trimming and J lost 3 bases; unmatched junction nucleotides: 11. CDR3 size: 14 residues. DNA of the CDR3: TGTGCCAGTACTACCGCTAGCGGAAGCTACGAGCAGTACTTC. Its protein product is CASTTASGSYEQYF.

This clonotype was recorded many times. The chain combines TRBV10-3 with TRBJ2-2; 11 nucleotides align to TRBD1. V dropped 3 bases and J dropped 4; count of bases not matched to a gene: 1. This CDR3 is 15 amino acids long. CDR1 and CDR2 (germline): ENHRY, SYGVKD. The CDR3 bases are TGTGCCATCAGTGACGGGACAGGGGGCACCGGGGAGCTGTTTTTT. It is translated as CAISDGTGGTGELFF.

Of note for this clonotype: Germline is not matched at one junction end, which may reflect a read error. The V and J genes are TRBV20-1 and TRBJ2-6, with D possibly matching TRBD2 (6 bases). The CDR3 runs to 18 residues. Germline values: CDR1 DFQATT, CDR2 SNEGSKA (reference sequence). The CDR3, as DNA: TGCAGTGCTACCATTAGGGACTCGGGTGGCTCTGGGGCCGACGTCCTGACTTTC. Translation: CSATIRDSGGSGADVLTF.

This clonotype was observed a few times. The chain joins TRBV19 to TRBJ1-5, with unresolved D. Germline V gene lookup returns CDR1 LNHDA and CDR2 SQIVND (reference sequence). The CDR3 totals 12 residues. Trimming removed 5 bases from V and 7 bases from J, with 9 bases in between. The CDR3 sequence is CASSLKHQPQHF. CDR3 nucleotides: TGTGCCAGTAGTCTTAAGCACCAGCCCCAGCATTTT.

This chain joins TRBV2 and TRBJ2-7, with 10 bases lining up with TRBD2. The DNA end favors TRBJ2-1, so the J call may be wrong. The CDR3 runs to 15 residues. Per the germline V gene, CDR1 is SNHLY and CDR2 is FYNNEI. The CDR3 region is CASTLYGSGRYEQFF. CDR3 nucleotides: TGTGCCAGCACCCTTTACGGTAGCGGGAGGTATGAGCAGTTCTTC.